One sample yielded the 5 T cell receptor beta chains listed below, sequenced in a study of T cell responses to AZD1222 COVID-19 vaccine. TCRdb's copy holds only in-frame clones and misses some; the assay was immunoSEQ multiplex PCR. The data hold about 190,000 clones, with approximately 90% observed a single time. The sample was peripheral blood, taken on day 0 of AZD1222 vaccination. The receptors were gathered from an adult in good health.

The chain recombines TRBV11-2 with TRBJ1-2; no reliable D call. The CDR3 consists of 13 residues. Germline CDR1 is SGHAT and CDR2 is FQNNGV. V shed 1 base and J shed 7 bases, with 10 bases lying between them. In DNA, the CDR3 is TGTGCCAGCAGCTTAGGCGGTGTAGTTGGCTACACCTTC. It specifies CASSLGGVVGYTF.

V and J are TRBV4-1 and TRBJ2-2; the D is unclear. The germline V gene encodes CDR1 MGHRA and CDR2 YSYEKL. There are 15 residues in the CDR3. V lost 3 bases and J lost 1, with 9 bases in between. This chain's CDR3 is CASSQPYKNTGELFF. CDR3 bases: TGCGCCAGCAGCCAGCCTTACAAGAACACCGGGGAGCTGTTTTTT.

This clone was seen a single time. The rearrangement joins TRBV9 to TRBJ2-1, with D unclear. Germline assignment: CDR1 SGDLS and CDR2 YYNGEE. Trimming removed 0 bases at V and 8 bases at J, with 9 bases between. The CDR3 is made up of 13 amino acids. The CDR3 region has the DNA TGTGCCAGCAGCGTAGATGAAAGTCATGAGCAGTTCTTC. Translated: CASSVDESHEQFF.

As to this clone: The junction departs from the called germline gene at one end, perhaps through a read error. The CDR3 sequence: CASSLDEDRGNTGELFF. CDR3 nucleotides: TGTGCTAGCAGCTTAGATGAGGACAGGGGCAACACCGGGGAGCTGTTTTTT. This chain uses TRBV7-7 with TRBJ2-2; 9 bases are shared with TRBD1. The CDR3 consists of 17 residues. CDR1 is SSHAT, CDR2 FNYEAQ, per germline (reference sequence).

This chain links TRBV29-1 with TRBJ2-5; possibly TRBD1 for D (5 bases). CDR1 SQVTM and CDR2 ANQGSEA come from the germline V gene. V was pared by 6 bases and J by 0 bases, with 11 bases between. This CDR3 is 13 amino acids long. The CDR3 sequence is CSVVQGYQETQYF. The CDR3 bases are TGCAGCGTGGTCCAGGGATACCAAGAGACCCAGTACTTC.